Presented here are 22 T cell receptor beta chains from one specimen sequenced in a study of blood T cells in healthy people across ages. The second PCR ran about 6 to 12 cycles with a sample-barcoded 5' primer and J-beta primers. TCRdb used MiXCR to reprocess the 5' RACE reads, holding one entry per CDR3 protein. The table records about 1,800,000 distinct CDR3 sequences, 28% of them present only once. What was sequenced was blood. The receptor set was obtained from a woman in her twenties or thirties in good health.

For this clonotype: At one of its ends the junction is not consistent with the germline gene, which may arise from a read error. The chain combines TRBV7-9 with TRBJ2-3, with D possibly TRBD2 on 5 matching bases. The CDR3 consists of 16 residues. Germline CDR1 is SEHNR and CDR2 is FQNEAQ (reference sequence). The CDR3 nucleotides are TGTGCCAGTAGCTTACTGGTAGGACTCTACACAGATACGCAGTATTTT. The encoded protein is CASSLLVGLYTDTQYF.

Here the CDR3 reads CSASYSGRSTDTQYF. The CDR3 DNA is TGCAGTGCTAGCTACAGCGGGCGGAGCACAGATACGCAGTATTTT. The V gene is TRBV20-1, the J gene TRBJ2-3; D might be TRBD2 (6 bases). Per germline, CDR1 DFQATT and CDR2 SNEGSKA (reference sequence). V was shortened by 3 bases and J by 0 bases, with 13 bases between the two germline ends. This CDR3 is built from 15 residues.

This clonotype has just a few counts. The CDR3 spells CASSLGSDRDTEAFF. In DNA form, the CDR3 reads TGTGCCAGCAGCTTAGGAAGCGACAGAGACACTGAAGCTTTCTTT. This sequence joins TRBV7-9 and TRBJ1-1, with D perhaps matching TRBD1 (5 bases). CDR1 is SEHNR, CDR2 FQNEAQ, per germline (reference sequence). Trimming took off 1 base at V and 3 bases at J, with 12 bases between the two ends. The CDR3 has 15 amino acids.

The table lists this clonotype with a few counts. The V gene is TRBV25-1, the J gene TRBJ2-1, with 13 bases that match TRBD2. The CDR3 covers 18 residues. The ends lost 4 bases at V and 4 bases at J; junction bases unmatched: 10. Germline assignment: CDR1 MGHDK and CDR2 SYGVNS. The CDR3 spells CASSALAGLAGLYNEQFF. The CDR3 DNA is TGTGCCAGCAGTGCCCTCGCGGGACTAGCGGGATTATACAATGAGCAGTTCTTC. The full variable domain, its missing parts supplied by reference TRBV25-1 and TRBJ2-1, is EADIYQTPRYLVIGTGKKITLECSQTMGHDKMYWYQQDPGMELHLIHYSYGVNSTEKGDLSSESTVSRIRTEHFPLTLESARPSHTSQYLCASSALAGLAGLYNEQFFGPGTRLTVL.

The V gene is TRBV2, the J gene TRBJ1-1; 9 nucleotides match TRBD1. V lost 4 bases, J lost 3 bases, and 6 bases stayed unmatched. The germline V gene has CDR1 SNHLY and CDR2 FYNNEI. The CDR3 totals 15 residues. DNA for the CDR3: TGTGCCAGCAGTGTCTCGAGGACAGGGGACACTGAAGCTTTCTTT. Translation: CASSVSRTGDTEAFF.

The chain joins TRBV27 to TRBJ1-1; D not resolved. The germline V gene has CDR1 MNHEY and CDR2 SMNVEV (reference sequence). V gave up 8 bases and J gave up 1 base, with 11 bases separating them. CDR3 length: 13 amino acids. For the CDR3, the DNA is TGTGCCAGCCGTCGACGCCCGAACACTGAAGCTTTCTTT. Translated, it gives CASRRRPNTEAFF.

This clonotype was detected ten times or more. V usage is TRBV5-1 and J usage is TRBJ2-5; D is possibly TRBD1 or TRBD2 (5 bases each). The CDR3 is made up of 14 amino acids. Germline V gene lookup returns CDR1 SGHRS and CDR2 YFSETQ. V was pared by 4 bases and J by 1 base, with 11 bases between. CDR3 protein: CASSQGPTQETQYF. The CDR3 DNA follows: TGCGCCAGCAGCCAGGGACCGACCCAAGAGACCCAGTACTTC. Combining the CDR3 with reference TRBV5-1 and TRBJ2-5 gives the whole variable domain KAGVTQTPRYLIKTRGQQVTLSCSPISGHRSVSWYQQTPGQGLQFLFEYFSETQRNKGNFPGRFSGRQFSNSRSEMNVSTLELGDSALYLCASSQGPTQETQYFGPGTRLLVL.

V usage is TRBV27 and J usage is TRBJ2-1; tentatively, D is TRBD2 (5 bases). The germline gives CDR1 MNHEY, CDR2 SMNVEV (reference sequence). V lost 10 bases to trimming and J lost 5 bases, with 18 bases between them. The CDR3 consists of 14 residues. CDR3 nucleotides: TGTGCCAACTACGACGGGGTCAAGGACAATGAGCAGTTCTTC. Protein product: CANYDGVKDNEQFF.

This clonotype was recorded at least ten times. The chain uses TRBV11-1 and TRBJ2-5; TRBD1 agrees at 7 bases. The CDR3 loop spans 12 amino acids. V gave up 4 bases and J gave up 5 bases; unmatched junction bases: 1. The V gene's germline CDR1 is SGHAT and CDR2 FQDESV (reference sequence). The CDR3 reads CASSSDRETQYF. In DNA form, the CDR3 reads TGTGCCAGCAGCTCGGACAGGGAGACCCAGTACTTC.

The rearrangement uses TRBV5-5 and TRBJ2-2; D not certain. Trimming stripped 5 bases from V and 5 bases from J, with 7 bases between. The CDR3 is 12 amino acids. The germline V gene encodes CDR1 SGHKS and CDR2 YYEKEE (reference sequence). Here the CDR3 reads CASRLITGELFF. Here the CDR3 DNA reads TGTGCCAGCAGACTTATAACCGGGGAGCTGTTTTTT. Combining the CDR3 with reference TRBV5-5 and TRBJ2-2 gives the whole variable domain DAGVTQSPTHLIKTRGQQVTLRCSPISGHKSVSWYQQVLGQGPQFIFQYYEKEERGRGNFPDRFSARQFPNYSSELNVNALLLGDSALYLCASRLITGELFFGEGSRLTVL.

The rearrangement links TRBV7-9 to TRBJ2-2; D perhaps matches TRBD2 (6 bases). The CDR3 is 14 residues long. V lost 8 bases and J 1 base, leaving 11 bases between the germline ends. In germline, CDR1 is SEHNR, CDR2 FQNEAQ (reference sequence). As DNA, the CDR3 is TGTGCCAGCTCGGAGCGGGTGAACACCGGGGAGCTGTTTTTT. Encoded protein: CASSERVNTGELFF.

The genes are TRBV20-1 and TRBJ1-3, with TRBD1 identical over 9 bases. Trimming cost V 6 bases and J 8 bases; bases outside gene matches: 14. Germline V CDR1 and CDR2: DFQATT, SNEGSKA (reference sequence). The CDR3 consists of 15 residues. CDR3 sequence (DNA): TGCAGTGCCCAACCTTCTACAGGGGGCCTAGACACCATATATTTT. Protein sequence: CSAQPSTGGLDTIYF.

This clonotype occurred many times. The chain carries TRBV6-6 and TRBJ2-4; 7 bases align to TRBD2. Looked up from germline, CDR1 is MNHNY and CDR2 is SVGAGI (reference sequence). The CDR3 contains 13 residues. V dropped 5 bases and J dropped 7; count of bases not matched to a gene: 5. In DNA form, the CDR3 reads TGTGCCAGCAGTCAAGGACTAGTCAACATTCAGTACTTC. It is translated as CASSQGLVNIQYF.

This clonotype has more than one count but fewer than ten. This rearrangement joins TRBV25-1 to TRBJ1-4; 7 bases are shared with TRBD1. J was trimmed by 10 bases and V by 1 base; bases with no gene match: 9. In germline, CDR1 is MGHDK, CDR2 SYGVNS. CDR3 size: 15 residues. The CDR3 spells CASSEWATGIGKLFF. CDR3 nucleotide sequence: TGTGCCAGCAGTGAATGGGCGACAGGGATCGGAAAACTGTTTTTT.

The chain joins TRBV6-1 to TRBJ1-1; the D is unclear. Germline V gene sequence: CDR1 MNHNS, CDR2 SASEGT. The CDR3 contains 13 residues. V gave up 8 bases and J gave up 0 bases, with 10 bases separating them. Here the CDR3 DNA reads TGTGCCAGCCGAGCACCACTGAACACTGAAGCTTTCTTT. It codes for CASRAPLNTEAFF.

The V and J genes are TRBV18 and TRBJ1-1; D possibly corresponds to TRBD1 (5 bases). The germline CDR1 and CDR2 sequences are KGHSH and LQKENI. V was trimmed by 6 bases and J by 3 bases, leaving 17 bases between them. The CDR3 is 15 amino acids. CDR3 sequence (DNA): TGTGCCAGCTCTATACAGACCTTAGGGGACACTGAAGCTTTCTTT. This translates into CASSIQTLGDTEAFF.

The V gene is TRBV25-1, the J gene TRBJ1-1; tentatively, D is TRBD1 (6 bases). Trimming stripped 1 base from V and 1 base from J, with 10 bases between. The CDR3 spans 15 residues. Germline CDR1 is MGHDK and CDR2 is SYGVNS. The CDR3 region has the DNA TGTGCCAGCAGTGAATGGGGGGCCGGGAACACTGAAGCTTTCTTT. This translates into CASSEWGAGNTEAFF. Together with reference TRBV25-1 and TRBJ1-1, the CDR3 gives the full variable domain: EADIYQTPRYLVIGTGKKITLECSQTMGHDKMYWYQQDPGMELHLIHYSYGVNSTEKGDLSSESTVSRIRTEHFPLTLESARPSHTSQYLCASSEWGAGNTEAFFGQGTRLTVV.

The chain couples TRBV9 to TRBJ2-7; D is perhaps TRBD1 (6 bases). The CDR3 is 15 amino acids. V gave up 4 bases and J gave up 2 bases, with 16 bases separating them. The germline gives CDR1 SGDLS, CDR2 YYNGEE. DNA of the CDR3: TGTGCCAGCAGCCCCCAGATGTCAGGGGCCTACGAGCAGTACTTC. Residues: CASSPQMSGAYEQYF.

This clonotype was detected a few times. The chain uses TRBV12-5 and TRBJ1-5, with D perhaps matching TRBD1 (5 bases). The CDR3 runs 16 residues. Germline V gene sequence: CDR1 LGHNT, CDR2 FRNRAP. Trimming shortened V by 2 bases and J by 0 bases, and 11 bases separated the two germline ends. The CDR3: CASGLNPGYSNQPQHF. The CDR3 DNA reads as TGTGCTAGTGGTTTGAACCCAGGGTATAGCAATCAGCCCCAGCATTTT. The full variable domain, with the rest looked up from reference TRBV12-5 and TRBJ1-5, is DARVTQTPRHKVTEMGQEVTMRCQPILGHNTVFWYRQTMMQGLELLAYFRNRAPLDDSGMPKDRFSAEMPDATLATLKIQPSEPRDSAVYFCASGLNPGYSNQPQHFGDGTRLSIL.

This clonotype appeared many times. The rearrangement joins TRBV7-6 to TRBJ2-7; 9 positions match TRBD1. The V and J ends lost 1 base and 2 bases, in that order; junction bases with no gene match: 3. This CDR3 has 15 amino acids. Germline CDR1 is SGHVS and CDR2 is FNYEAQ. The CDR3 bases are TGTGCCAGCAGCTTAGGACAGGGGGGCACCTACGAGCAGTACTTC. This translates into CASSLGQGGTYEQYF.

This clonotype was seen more than once but under ten times. V and J are TRBV25-1 and TRBJ1-1; 12 nucleotides match TRBD1. Germline lookup yields CDR1 MGHDK and CDR2 SYGVNS. V gave up 5 bases and J gave up 5 bases; unmatched junction bases: 15. CDR3 length: 18 amino acids. The CDR3 DNA follows: TGTGCCAGCAGTAAAAGTAGGAGGGACAGGGGGCGGCGGACTGAAGCTTTCTTT. This codes for CASSKSRRDRGRRTEAFF.

In this sample, this clonotype turned up a few times. CDR3 loop: CASSSVTGSPYGYTF. The DNA for the CDR3 is TGTGCCAGCAGTTCGGTGACAGGGTCCCCCTATGGCTACACCTTC. The genes are TRBV27 and TRBJ1-2; 7 nucleotides agree with TRBD1. Germline lookup yields CDR1 MNHEY and CDR2 SMNVEV (reference sequence). The CDR3 is 15 residues long. The V and J ends lost 4 bases and 4 bases, in that order; junction bases with no gene match: 9.